The rows below give T cell receptor beta chains drawn from one sample of a study of blood T cell repertoires in COVID-19. Clones were read by immunoSEQ multiplex PCR, and TCRdb kept only the in-frame ones, dropping some. The table has about 140,000 clones, more than 75% seen once. The material sequenced was peripheral blood. These receptors came from a human donor with acute or convalescent COVID-19. The donor label of this sample is uncertain. Both conserved end residues are part of each CDR3.

cdr3_length v_call cdr3_aa
16 TRBV14 CASSQVGGYSYNEQFF
15 TRBV6-1 CASSEAGKVLGEQFF
19 TRBV19 CASSIDLLLAGGPTGELFF
13 TRBV30 CAWSVRAGETQYF
14 TRBV6-1 CASSEPGGTDTQYF
13 TRBV9 CASSGWANSPLHF
12 TRBV29-1 CSADREDPEAFF
14 TRBV6-5 CASSSELGAAEQYF
13 TRBV6-5 CASRPGGDNEQYF
12 TRBV25-1 CASSAQGYEQYF
11 TRBV10-3 CAIGDNYEQYF
15 TRBV2 CASSNQGSSTDTQYF
15 TRBV18 CASSLSGQVNQPQHF
16 TRBV6-2/TRBV6-3 CASSPQAGLGSDEQFF
14 TRBV15 CATRRGLPDTEAFF
15 TRBV13 CASSPPGKPNSPLHF
11 TRBV6-2/TRBV6-3 CASSPNNEQFF
15 TRBV9 CASSVAGGLEETQYF
14 TRBV5-6 CASSLGDKTGELFF
16 TRBV6-5 CASSYFGGRVNTEAFF
15 TRBV5-4 CASSLLAGVWNEQFF
15 TRBV7-9 CASSSTDRGNQPQHF
13 TRBV29-1 CSDLSQGSRGYTF
15 TRBV19 CASSTQGQRTDTQYF
12 TRBV27 CASSITGYEQYF
17 TRBV5-6 CASTIRGQGNILRAQYF
13 TRBV11-3 CASSLRGENEQYF
15 TRBV6-4 CASSDGQGAGETQYF
16 TRBV6-5 CASSYLGPSGSNTQYF
16 TRBV9 CASSVGIEASTDTQYF
15 TRBV3-1/TRBV3-2 CASSMSSGSYNEQFF
13 TRBV29-1 CSVGSQGGTEAFF
16 TRBV5-6 CASSYDRGSYNSPLHF
16 TRBV15 CATSRDQGDVAETQYF
16 TRBV28 CASSTRTGRRVDTQYF
15 TRBV9 CASRPTSGEYNEQFF
14 TRBV7-9 CASSSDREFGPQHF
14 TRBV10-3 CAISGTGGDQPQHF
14 TRBV11-2 CASSLSGGADEQFF
13 TRBV14 CASSQIQGYGYTF
14 TRBV10-3 CAIRLGTVTDTQYF
13 TRBV6-5 CASSYSLVAGYFF
16 TRBV5-1 CASSSGGFSSYNEQFF
12 TRBV20-1 CSASGSGWPQHF
12 TRBV2 CASSGQGYGYTF
14 TRBV4-2 CASSQDRGEGGYTF
12 TRBV19 CASTIADSGYTF
16 TRBV7-9 CASSLATTQNNYGYTF
17 TRBV19 CASSTGRNRETNEKLFF
13 TRBV7-9 CASSLGGGQPLHF